Included here is one TCR beta chain sequence, with context. Produced via immunoSEQ multiplex PCR; TCRdb's table is partial and in-frame only. The repertoire includes approximately 150,000 clones, 75% to 85% of them detected once, and around 9.6% sits in the top ten. The data stem from a study of blood T cell repertoires in COVID-19. V was cut by 2 bases and J by 0 bases, with 11 bases left in between. Germline V gene sequence: CDR1 LNHDA, CDR2 SQIVND (reference sequence). The CDR3 length is 16 residues. This clonotype was sampled from a man aged 60 to 69 with active or convalescent COVID-19. Sequenced sample: peripheral blood. The genes are TRBV19 and TRBJ1-5; D might be TRBD1 (5 bases). DNA for the CDR3: TGTGCCAGTAGTATAATTTTCGGGGGTAGCAATCAGCCCCAGCATTTT. Protein: CASSIIFGGSNQPQHF. Based on the CDR3 plus reference TRBV19 and TRBJ1-5, the full variable domain is DGGITQSPKYLFRKEGQNVTLSCEQNLNHDAMYWYRQDPGQGLRLIYYSQIVNDFQKGDIAEGYSVSREKKESFPLTVTSAQKNPTAFYLCASSIIFGGSNQPQHFGDGTRLSIL.